The sequence of this T cell receptor beta chain was determined in a study of regulatory T cells in long-lasting Graves disease. iRepertoire HTBI primers and Arm-PCR of CDR3 regions built TCR beta libraries. TCRdb fed the multiplex PCR reads into MiXCR, producing one record per CDR3 protein. This table holds around 400,000 distinct CDR3 sequences, less than 20% found once. Time point noted: newly diagnosed GD, antithyroid drugs for less than 3 months. Scientists built the TCR library using RNA that was extracted from PBMCs. Overall study findings and caveats: Favoring TRBV28, TRBJ1-2 and TRBJ2-5 was a feature seen in persistent disease.

Germline values: CDR1 KGHDR, CDR2 SFDVKD. The CDR3 totals 13 residues. Germline trimming cut 10 bases from V and 0 bases from J; bases unmatched to any gene: 1. This clonotype was recorded many times. Its antigen is currently unknown. This chain uses TRBV24-1 with TRBJ2-2; 7 bases align to TRBD1. This sequence was found in a female donor with Graves disease. Source: peripheral blood mononuclear cells (PBMCs), taken at new diagnosis, from a patient treated with antithyroid drugs. The CDR3 loop reads CATGTANTGELFF. The CDR3 DNA sequence: TGTGCCACAGGGACAGCGAACACCGGGGAGCTGTTTTTT.